A single T cell receptor beta chain is shown here with its context. As yet, its antigen is unknown. CDR1 and CDR2 from the germline V gene are MNHEY and SVGAGI. This CDR3 comprises 14 residues. V lost 5 bases and J lost 1; bases outside the gene matches: 2. Profiled with immunoSEQ multiplex PCR; TCRdb holds only in-frame clones, not every one. The sample has about 110,000 clones, 80% to 95% seen once. This sample stems from a study of T cell responses to AZD1222 COVID-19 vaccine. Study-wide points: It was only 6 or 7 AZD1222 recipients who were seropositive at baseline. There were vaccine-associated CD4 TCRs across spike, dominant at 160-218 and 743-854. Two AZD1222 doses significantly raised spike-specific TCR breadth and depth over controls.

Whether given at about 4 or about 12 weeks, second doses were pooled. Specimen: peripheral blood, collected 28 days after the second AZD1222 dose. This sequence joins TRBV6-5 and TRBJ1-1, with TRBD1 identical over 9 bases. The receptor was derived from an adult who received the AZD1222 COVID-19 vaccine. The CDR3 here is CASSPTGGNTEAFF. The CDR3 DNA is TGTGCCAGCAGTCCGACAGGGGGGAACACTGAAGCTTTCTTT.